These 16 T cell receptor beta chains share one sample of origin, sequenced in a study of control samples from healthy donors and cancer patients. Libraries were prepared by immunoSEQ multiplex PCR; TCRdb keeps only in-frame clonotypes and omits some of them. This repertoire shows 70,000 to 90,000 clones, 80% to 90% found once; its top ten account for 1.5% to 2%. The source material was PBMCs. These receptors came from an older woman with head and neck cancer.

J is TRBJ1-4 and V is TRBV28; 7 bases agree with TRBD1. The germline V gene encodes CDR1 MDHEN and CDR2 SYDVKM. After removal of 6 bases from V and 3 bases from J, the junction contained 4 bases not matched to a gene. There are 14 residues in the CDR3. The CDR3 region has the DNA TGTGCCAGCAGCCGACAGGGCGCTAATGAAAAACTGTTTTTT. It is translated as CASSRQGANEKLFF.

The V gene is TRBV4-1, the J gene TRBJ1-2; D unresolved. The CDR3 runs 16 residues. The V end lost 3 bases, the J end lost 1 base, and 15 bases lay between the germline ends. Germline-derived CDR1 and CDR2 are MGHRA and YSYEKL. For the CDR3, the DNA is TGCGCCAGCAGCCAGGCTGACGCGGGCCTTAACTATGGCTACACCTTC. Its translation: CASSQADAGLNYGYTF.

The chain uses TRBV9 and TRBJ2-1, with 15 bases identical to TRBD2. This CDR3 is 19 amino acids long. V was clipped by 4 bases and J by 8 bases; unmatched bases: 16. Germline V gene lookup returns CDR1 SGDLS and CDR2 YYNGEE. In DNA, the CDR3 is TGTGCCAGCAGCCGCCGAGGGGGACTAGCGGGAGGATTAGGGGATGAGCAGTTCTTC. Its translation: CASSRRGGLAGGLGDEQFF.

DNA of the CDR3: TGTGCCAGCAGCGCGTCCGGGACAGGATACCCTAGAGGAGACACCATATATTTT. Translating gives CASSASGTGYPRGDTIYF. This chain connects TRBV5-5 to TRBJ1-3; TRBD1 agrees at 8 bases. V gave up 4 bases and J gave up 8 bases; unmatched junction bases: 20. The CDR3 spans 18 residues. Germline CDR1 reads SGHKS; CDR2 reads YYEKEE (reference sequence).

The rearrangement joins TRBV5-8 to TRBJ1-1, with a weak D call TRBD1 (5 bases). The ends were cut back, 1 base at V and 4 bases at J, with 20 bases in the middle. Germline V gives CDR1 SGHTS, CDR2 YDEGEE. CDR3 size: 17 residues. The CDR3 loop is CASSLIMSAGQGTEAFF. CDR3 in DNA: TGTGCCAGCAGCTTGATAATGAGTGCAGGGCAGGGCACTGAAGCTTTCTTT. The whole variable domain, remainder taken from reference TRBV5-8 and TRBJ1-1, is EAGVTQSPTHLIKTRGQQATLRCSPISGHTSVYWYQQALGLGLQFLLWYDEGEERNRGNFPPRFSGRQFPNYSSELNVNALELEDSALYLCASSLIMSAGQGTEAFFGQGTRLTVV.

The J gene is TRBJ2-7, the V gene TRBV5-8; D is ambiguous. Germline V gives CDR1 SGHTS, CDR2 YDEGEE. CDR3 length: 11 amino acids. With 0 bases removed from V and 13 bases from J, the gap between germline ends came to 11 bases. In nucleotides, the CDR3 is TGTGCCAGCAGCTTGGCGCCCTCTATATACTTC. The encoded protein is CASSLAPSIYF. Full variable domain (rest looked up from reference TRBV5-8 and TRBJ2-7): EAGVTQSPTHLIKTRGQQATLRCSPISGHTSVYWYQQALGLGLQFLLWYDEGEERNRGNFPPRFSGRQFPNYSSELNVNALELEDSALYLCASSLAPSIYFGPGTRLTVT.

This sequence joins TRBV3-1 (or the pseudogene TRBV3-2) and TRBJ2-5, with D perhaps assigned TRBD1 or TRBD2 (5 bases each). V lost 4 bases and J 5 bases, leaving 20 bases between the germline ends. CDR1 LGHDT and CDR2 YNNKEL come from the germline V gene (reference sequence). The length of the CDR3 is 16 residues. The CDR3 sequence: CASSRGTAPTRETQYF. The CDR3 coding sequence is TGTGCCAGCAGCCGGGGGACGGCACCCACCAGGGAGACCCAGTACTTC.

The CDR3 nucleotides read TGTGCCAGTACCCCACAGGGACCGAATGAAAAACTGTTTTTT. Translating gives CASTPQGPNEKLFF. The V and J genes are TRBV19 and TRBJ1-4, with D tentatively TRBD1 (6 bases). The ends were cut back, 7 bases at V and 5 bases at J, with 14 bases in the middle. Germline lookup yields CDR1 LNHDA and CDR2 SQIVND (reference sequence). The CDR3 length is 14 residues.

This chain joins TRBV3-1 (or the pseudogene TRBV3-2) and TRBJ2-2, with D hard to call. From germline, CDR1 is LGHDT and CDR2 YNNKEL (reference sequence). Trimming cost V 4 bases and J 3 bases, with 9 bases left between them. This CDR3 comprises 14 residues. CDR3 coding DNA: TGTGCCAGCAGCCCTCAGCGAGACACCGGGGAGCTGTTTTTT. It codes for CASSPQRDTGELFF.

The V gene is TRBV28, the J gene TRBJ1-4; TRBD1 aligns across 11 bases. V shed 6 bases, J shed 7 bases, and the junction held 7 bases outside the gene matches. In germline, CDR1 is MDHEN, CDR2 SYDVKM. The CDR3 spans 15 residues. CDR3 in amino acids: CASRESGTGGEKLFF. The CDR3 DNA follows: TGTGCCAGCAGGGAATCCGGGACAGGGGGTGAAAAACTGTTTTTT.

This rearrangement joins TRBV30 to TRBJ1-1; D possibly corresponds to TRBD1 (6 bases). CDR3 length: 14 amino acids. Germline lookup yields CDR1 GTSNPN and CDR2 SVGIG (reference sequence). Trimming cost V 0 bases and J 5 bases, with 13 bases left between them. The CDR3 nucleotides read TGTGCCTGGAGTGTATCGTACAGGGTGACTGAAGCTTTCTTT. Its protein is CAWSVSYRVTEAFF.

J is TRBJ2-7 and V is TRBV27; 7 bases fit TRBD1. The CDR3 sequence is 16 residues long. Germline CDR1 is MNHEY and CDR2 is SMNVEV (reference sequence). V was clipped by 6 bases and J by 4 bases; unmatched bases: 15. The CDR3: CASRSRGQPGPYEQYF. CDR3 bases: TGTGCCAGCAGATCTCGGGGACAGCCGGGGCCTTACGAGCAGTACTTC.

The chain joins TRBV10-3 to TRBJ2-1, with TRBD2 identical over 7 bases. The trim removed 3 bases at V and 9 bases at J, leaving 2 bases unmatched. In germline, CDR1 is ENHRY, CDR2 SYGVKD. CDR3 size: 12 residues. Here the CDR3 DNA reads TGTGCCATCAGTGACCGCGGGAGTGAGCAGTTCTTC. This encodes CAISDRGSEQFF.

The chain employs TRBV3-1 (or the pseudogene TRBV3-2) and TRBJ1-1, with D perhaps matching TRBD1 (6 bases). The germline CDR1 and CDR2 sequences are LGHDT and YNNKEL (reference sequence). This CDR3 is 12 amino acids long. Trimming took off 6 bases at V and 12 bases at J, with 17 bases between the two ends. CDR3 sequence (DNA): TGTGCCAGCAGGCCGAACCAGGGGTCGACTTTCTTT. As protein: CASRPNQGSTFF.

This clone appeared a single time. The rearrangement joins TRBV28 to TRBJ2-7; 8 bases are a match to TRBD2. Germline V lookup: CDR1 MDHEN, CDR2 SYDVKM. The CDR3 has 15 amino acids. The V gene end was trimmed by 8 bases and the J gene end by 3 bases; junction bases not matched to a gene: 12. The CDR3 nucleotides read TGTGCCAGCCTTACGGGGGGGATGACCGTCTACGAGCAGTACTTC. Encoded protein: CASLTGGMTVYEQYF.

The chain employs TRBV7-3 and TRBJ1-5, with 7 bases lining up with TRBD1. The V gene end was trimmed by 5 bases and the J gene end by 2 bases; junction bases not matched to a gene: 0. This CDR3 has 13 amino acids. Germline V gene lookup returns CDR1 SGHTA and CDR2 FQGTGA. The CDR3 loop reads CASSGQGNQPQHF. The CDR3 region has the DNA TGTGCCAGCAGCGGACAGGGCAATCAGCCCCAGCATTTT.